One and the same sample provided the 3 T cell receptor beta chains below, sequenced in a study of blood T cells in healthy people across ages. Primers used in a second PCR of about 6 to 12 cycles were a sample-barcoded 5' primer and a J-beta primer mix. TCRdb re-derived calls from the 5' RACE reads in MiXCR, one entry per CDR3 protein. The data show about 1,600,000 distinct CDR3 sequences, 40% to 50% seen once. The sequencing sample was made of blood. These receptors were collected from a woman between 18 and 30 years old in good health.

V gene TRBV20-1 combines with J gene TRBJ2-3; 7 nucleotides match TRBD2. Germline lookup yields CDR1 DFQATT and CDR2 SNEGSKA (reference sequence). This CDR3 is 14 amino acids long. J was trimmed by 5 bases and V by 0 bases; bases with no gene match: 5. The CDR3 bases are TGCAGTGCTAGAGATCGAGGGAGGGAAGATACGCAGTATTTT. It codes for CSARDRGREDTQYF.

The CDR3 DNA reads as TGTGCCAGCAGGGACGGGACAGGGGGCCTCACTGAAGCTTTCTTT. The encoded protein is CASRDGTGGLTEAFF. The V gene is TRBV6-5, the J gene TRBJ1-1, with 12 bases aligning to TRBD1. CDR3 size: 15 residues. Germline V lookup: CDR1 MNHEY, CDR2 SVGAGI. Losses at the gene ends were 6 bases for V and 4 bases for J; bases not matched to a gene: 6.

In its sample, this clonotype was seen a few times. The rearrangement joins TRBV21-1 to TRBJ1-2; TRBD1 is the table's D call and was not checked against the DNA. TRBV21-1 is assigned pseudogene status. The CDR3 covers 15 residues. CDR3 sequence (DNA): TGTGCCAGCCTCCCCCATTTGGGGCCTAACTATGGCTACACCTTC. As protein: CASLPHLGPNYGYTF.